The rows below give T cell receptor beta chains drawn from one sample of a study of control samples from healthy donors and cancer patients. Sequencing used immunoSEQ multiplex PCR; TCRdb keeps in-frame clones, though not all of them. This sample has tens of thousands of clones; about 87% occur once, and the top ten carry around 14%. Sequencing used blood. These receptors all come from a woman in her sixties or seventies in good health. The CDR3 runs from the conserved cysteine through the conserved F or W. Each record gives: CDR3 protein, V gene, CDR3 length, J gene.

CDR3aa: CASSGEISGSAETQYF
v_gene: TRBV5-1
len: 16
j_gene: TRBJ2-5

CDR3aa: CATSPPRVNSGNTIYF
v_gene: TRBV15
len: 16
j_gene: TRBJ1-3

CDR3aa: CASSVRQISSGELFF
v_gene: TRBV2
len: 15
j_gene: TRBJ2-2

CDR3aa: CASSLNRAWPYEQYF
v_gene: TRBV5-1
len: 15
j_gene: TRBJ2-7

CDR3aa: CASRSGQPNTEAFF
v_gene: TRBV5-1
len: 14
j_gene: TRBJ1-1

CDR3aa: CASLPGWPYSNQPQHF
v_gene: TRBV2
len: 16
j_gene: TRBJ1-5

CDR3aa: CASRVGGANGYTF
v_gene: TRBV19
len: 13
j_gene: TRBJ1-2

CDR3aa: CASTEETQYF
v_gene: TRBV6-5
len: 10
j_gene: TRBJ2-5

CDR3aa: CASQTGDTEKLFF
v_gene: TRBV6-5
len: 13
j_gene: TRBJ1-4

CDR3aa: CASSPRASGTQYF
v_gene: TRBV4-3
len: 13
j_gene: TRBJ2-5

CDR3aa: CASSYSAPGSYNEQFF
v_gene: TRBV6-2/TRBV6-3
len: 16
j_gene: TRBJ2-1

CDR3aa: CASSLGRVNSPLHF
v_gene: TRBV7-3
len: 14
j_gene: TRBJ1-6

CDR3aa: CASSQDPIGNEQFF
v_gene: TRBV4-1
len: 14
j_gene: TRBJ2-1

CDR3aa: CASSEAGDSRQPQHF
v_gene: TRBV2
len: 15
j_gene: TRBJ1-5

CDR3aa: CASSTTGRAYGYTF
v_gene: TRBV6-2/TRBV6-3
len: 14
j_gene: TRBJ1-2

CDR3aa: CASRATGKAFF
v_gene: TRBV12-3/TRBV12-4
len: 11
j_gene: TRBJ1-1

CDR3aa: CASSGGLQRTQDTQYF
v_gene: TRBV9
len: 16
j_gene: TRBJ2-3

CDR3aa: CASSPAGGGNEQFF
v_gene: TRBV5-1
len: 14
j_gene: TRBJ2-1

CDR3aa: CASSIEGNTGELFF
v_gene: TRBV19
len: 14
j_gene: TRBJ2-2

CDR3aa: CASSLDRGWGNTIYF
v_gene: TRBV28
len: 15
j_gene: TRBJ1-3

CDR3aa: CASSLRNEQYF
v_gene: TRBV11-2
len: 11
j_gene: TRBJ2-7

CDR3aa: CASSVTGGSGNTIYF
v_gene: TRBV9
len: 15
j_gene: TRBJ1-3

CDR3aa: CASSPTSGGTDTQYF
v_gene: TRBV9
len: 15
j_gene: TRBJ2-3

CDR3aa: CASSLDGSGSSTGELFF
v_gene: TRBV5-1
len: 17
j_gene: TRBJ2-2

CDR3aa: CASSPRGSYEQYF
v_gene: TRBV7-8
len: 13
j_gene: TRBJ2-7

CDR3aa: CATSRGELSGGADTQYF
v_gene: TRBV15
len: 17
j_gene: TRBJ2-3

CDR3aa: CASSLGGEETQYF
v_gene: TRBV12-3/TRBV12-4
len: 13
j_gene: TRBJ2-5

CDR3aa: CASSQTGGGGYTF
v_gene: TRBV12-3/TRBV12-4
len: 13
j_gene: TRBJ1-2

CDR3aa: CSATLAAEQFF
v_gene: TRBV20-1
len: 11
j_gene: TRBJ2-1

CDR3aa: CASNGGQGADEQYF
v_gene: TRBV6-5
len: 14
j_gene: TRBJ2-7

CDR3aa: CASSPSMRGEVPGAFF
v_gene: TRBV19
len: 16
j_gene: TRBJ1-1

CDR3aa: CASSVDLGNSYEQYF
v_gene: TRBV9
len: 15
j_gene: TRBJ2-7

CDR3aa: CASNDANNSPLHF
v_gene: TRBV10-1
len: 13
j_gene: TRBJ1-6

CDR3aa: CAWSPGTGWYGYTF
v_gene: TRBV30
len: 14
j_gene: TRBJ1-2

CDR3aa: CASSPALGQTQYF
v_gene: TRBV9
len: 13
j_gene: TRBJ2-5

CDR3aa: CASSSPREEIYNEQFF
v_gene: TRBV5-5
len: 16
j_gene: TRBJ2-1

CDR3aa: CASSESSGNTIYF
v_gene: TRBV25-1
len: 13
j_gene: TRBJ1-3

CDR3aa: CASSLTSGSSEQYF
v_gene: TRBV7-2
len: 14
j_gene: TRBJ2-7

CDR3aa: CASTHASQNTEAFF
v_gene: TRBV5-4
len: 14
j_gene: TRBJ1-1

CDR3aa: CASSKIPETSVSDTQYF
v_gene: TRBV5-1
len: 17
j_gene: TRBJ2-3

CDR3aa: CASSELYQETQYF
v_gene: TRBV6-1
len: 13
j_gene: TRBJ2-5

CDR3aa: CASMGGVEGYTF
v_gene: TRBV25-1
len: 12
j_gene: TRBJ1-2

CDR3aa: CASSNTGAIGTEAFF
v_gene: TRBV19
len: 15
j_gene: TRBJ1-1

CDR3aa: CASSFRGLGGVEQYF
v_gene: TRBV7-2
len: 15
j_gene: TRBJ2-7

CDR3aa: CASSSQTPYEQYF
v_gene: TRBV2
len: 13
j_gene: TRBJ2-7

CDR3aa: CASSTRTSGKRTQYF
v_gene: TRBV2
len: 15
j_gene: TRBJ2-5

CDR3aa: CASSPDRDGYTF
v_gene: TRBV27
len: 12
j_gene: TRBJ1-2

CDR3aa: CASSSTDRGLTYNEQFF
v_gene: TRBV5-1
len: 17
j_gene: TRBJ2-1

CDR3aa: CASSAGGLVNTEAFF
v_gene: TRBV5-4
len: 15
j_gene: TRBJ1-1

CDR3aa: CASSYEIAGYEQYF
v_gene: TRBV6-6
len: 14
j_gene: TRBJ2-7

CDR3aa: CASTRGGSYEQYF
v_gene: TRBV25-1
len: 13
j_gene: TRBJ2-7